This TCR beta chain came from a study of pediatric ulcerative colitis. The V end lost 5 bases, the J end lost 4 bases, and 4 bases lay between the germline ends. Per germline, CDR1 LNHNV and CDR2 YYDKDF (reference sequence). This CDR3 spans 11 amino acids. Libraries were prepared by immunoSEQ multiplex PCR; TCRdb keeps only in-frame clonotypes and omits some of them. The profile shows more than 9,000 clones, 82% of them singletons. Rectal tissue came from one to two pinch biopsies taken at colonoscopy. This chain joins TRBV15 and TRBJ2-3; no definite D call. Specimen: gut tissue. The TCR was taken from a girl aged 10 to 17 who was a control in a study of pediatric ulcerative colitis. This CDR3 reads CATSHADTQYF. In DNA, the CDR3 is TGTGCCACCAGCCACGCAGATACGCAGTATTTT.